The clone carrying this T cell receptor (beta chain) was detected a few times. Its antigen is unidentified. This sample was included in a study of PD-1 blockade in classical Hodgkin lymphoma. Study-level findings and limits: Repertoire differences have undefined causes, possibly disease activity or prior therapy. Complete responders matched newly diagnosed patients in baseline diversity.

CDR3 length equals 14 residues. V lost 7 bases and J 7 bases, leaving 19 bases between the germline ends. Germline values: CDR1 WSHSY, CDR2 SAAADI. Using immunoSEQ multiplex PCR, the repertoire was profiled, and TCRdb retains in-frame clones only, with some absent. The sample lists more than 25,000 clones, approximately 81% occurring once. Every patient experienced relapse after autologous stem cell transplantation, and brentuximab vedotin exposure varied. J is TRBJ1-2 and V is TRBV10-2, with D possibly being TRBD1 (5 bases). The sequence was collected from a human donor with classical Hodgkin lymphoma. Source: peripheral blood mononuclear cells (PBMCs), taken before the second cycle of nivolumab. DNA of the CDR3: TGCGCCAGCACCTCCCGGGACCAGGGTGGTGGCTACACCTTC. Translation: CASTSRDQGGGYTF.